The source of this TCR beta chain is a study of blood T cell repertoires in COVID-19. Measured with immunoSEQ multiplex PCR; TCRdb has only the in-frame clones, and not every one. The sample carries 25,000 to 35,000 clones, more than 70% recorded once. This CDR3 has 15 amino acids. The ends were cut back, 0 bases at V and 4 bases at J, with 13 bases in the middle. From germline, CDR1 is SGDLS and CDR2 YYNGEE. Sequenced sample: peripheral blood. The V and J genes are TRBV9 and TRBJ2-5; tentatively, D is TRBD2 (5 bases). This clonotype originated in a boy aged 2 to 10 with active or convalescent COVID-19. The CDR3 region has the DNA TGTGCCAGCAGCGTAGATGGCCTAGCCCCAGAGACCCAGTACTTC. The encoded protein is CASSVDGLAPETQYF.